This TCR beta chain came from a study of molecular identifiers for immune sequencing clone quantification. The CDR3 extends over 14 amino acids. Per germline, CDR1 SEHNR and CDR2 FQNEAQ (reference sequence). The V and J ends lost 8 bases and 8 bases respectively, with 16 bases between them. MiXCR was run by TCRdb on the PCR reads, yielding one entry per CDR3 protein. The repertoire holds more than 550,000 distinct CDR3 sequences, with 25% as singletons. Sequenced sample: naive CD8+ T cells from blood, with Jurkat cell RNA spiked in. The subset here: FACS-sorted CD8+CD4-CCR7+CD45RA+ naive T cells. The V gene is TRBV7-9, the J gene TRBJ1-6; D not resolved. The sequence was obtained from a human donor in good health. Some libraries in this study had Jurkat cell RNA spiked in. Written as DNA, the CDR3 is TGTGCCAGCGGAACCCGACACGACTATTCACCCCTCCACTTT. As protein: CASGTRHDYSPLHF.